A selection of T cell receptor beta chains follows, all from one sample in a study of blood T cells in healthy people across ages. TCRdb re-called the 5' RACE reads with MiXCR, one entry per CDR3 protein. This table holds over 1,500,000 distinct CDR3 sequences, 39% found once. Sequenced input: blood. These receptors came from a human donor in good health. CDR3s include the opening cysteine and the closing phenylalanine or tryptophan. A D gene is named only where the DNA matches it firmly. A clone size is listed for some rows: how often the clone was seen (once, few, many), or a class if it is expanded.

V gene	J gene	clone size	D gene	CDR3 protein	CDR3 DNA
TRBV5-5	TRBJ2-7	few	TRBD1	CASSRIGTGSSSYEQYF	TGTGCCAGCAGCCGGATTGGGACAGGGTCGAGCTCCTACGAGCAGTACTTC
TRBV6-5	TRBJ1-2	few	NA	CASSYEGSYGYTF	TGTGCCAGCAGTTACGAAGGGAGCTATGGCTACACCTTC
TRBV5-6	TRBJ2-7	NA	NA	CASSRRTSWGSYERYF	TGTGCCAGCAGCCGACGGACCAGTTGGGGATCCTACGAGCGGTACTTC
TRBV5-1	TRBJ2-7	NA	NA	CASSLSWGTTYEQYF	TGCGCCAGCAGCTTGTCCTGGGGAACTACCTACGAGCAGTACTTC
TRBV12-3/TRBV12-4	TRBJ1-6	NA	NA	CASSLVYRGSPLHF	TGTGCCAGCAGTTTAGTATACCGGGGTTCACCCCTCCACTTT
TRBV6-5	TRBJ2-7	NA	NA	CASSYSGLRDEQYF	TGTGCCAGCAGTTACTCAGGGTTGAGGGACGAGCAGTACTTC
TRBV20-1	TRBJ2-3	NA	TRBD2	CSARGLESGGTQYF	TGCAGTGCTAGGGGGCTTGAGAGCGGGGGTACGCAGTATTTT
TRBV4-3	TRBJ1-2	many	NA	CASSQVLANYGYTF	TGCGCCAGCAGCCAAGTCCTAGCTAACTATGGCTACACCTTC
TRBV7-3	TRBJ1-1	NA	NA	CASSLGGTAEAFF	TGTGCCAGCAGCTTGGGAGGAACCGCTGAAGCTTTCTTT
TRBV2	TRBJ2-7	NA	TRBD2	CASSGTKAGLPSYEQYF	TGTGCCAGCAGTGGGACCAAAGCGGGGTTACCCTCCTACGAGCAGTACTTC
TRBV5-1	TRBJ2-7	few	NA	CASSWETGKRSYEQYF	TGCGCCAGCAGCTGGGAAACAGGGAAGCGCTCCTACGAGCAGTACTTC
TRBV29-1	TRBJ1-1	NA	NA	CSVLPGAFF	TGCAGCGTTCTCCCCGGAGCTTTCTTT
TRBV6-2/TRBV6-3	TRBJ2-7	NA	TRBD2	CASMASGGSNEQYF	TGTGCCAGCATGGCTAGCGGGGGTTCCAACGAGCAGTACTTC
TRBV20-1	TRBJ2-1	NA	TRBD2	CNAELGLAGVNEQFF	TGCAATGCTGAACTGGGACTAGCGGGGGTTAATGAGCAGTTCTTC
TRBV29-1	TRBJ1-2	few	NA	CSVNRYPKGRYGYTF	TGCAGCGTCAATAGATACCCCAAGGGTCGCTATGGCTACACCTTC
TRBV7-9	TRBJ2-3	NA	TRBD2	CASGRLAGGSSTDTQYF	TGTGCCAGCGGTCGACTGGCGGGGGGAAGTAGCACAGATACGCAGTATTTT